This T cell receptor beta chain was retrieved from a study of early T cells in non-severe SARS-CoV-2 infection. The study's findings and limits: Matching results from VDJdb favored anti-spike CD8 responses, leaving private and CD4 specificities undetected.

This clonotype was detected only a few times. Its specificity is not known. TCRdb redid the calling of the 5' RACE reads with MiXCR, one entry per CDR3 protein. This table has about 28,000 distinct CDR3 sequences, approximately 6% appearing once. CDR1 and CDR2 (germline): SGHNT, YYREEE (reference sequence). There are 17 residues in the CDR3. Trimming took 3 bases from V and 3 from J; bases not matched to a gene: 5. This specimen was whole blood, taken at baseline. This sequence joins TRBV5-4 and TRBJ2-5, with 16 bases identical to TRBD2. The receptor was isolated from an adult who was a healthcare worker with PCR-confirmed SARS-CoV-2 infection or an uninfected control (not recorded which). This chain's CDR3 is CASSSGLAGGVEETQYF. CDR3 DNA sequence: TGTGCCAGCAGCTCGGGACTAGCGGGGGGGGTAGAAGAGACCCAGTACTTC. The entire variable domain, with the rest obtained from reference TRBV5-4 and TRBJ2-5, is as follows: ETGVTQSPTHLIKTRGQQVTLRCSSQSGHNTVSWYQQALGQGPQFIFQYYREEENGRGNFPPRFSGLQFPNYSSELNVNALELDDSALYLCASSSGLAGGVEETQYFGPGTRLLVL.